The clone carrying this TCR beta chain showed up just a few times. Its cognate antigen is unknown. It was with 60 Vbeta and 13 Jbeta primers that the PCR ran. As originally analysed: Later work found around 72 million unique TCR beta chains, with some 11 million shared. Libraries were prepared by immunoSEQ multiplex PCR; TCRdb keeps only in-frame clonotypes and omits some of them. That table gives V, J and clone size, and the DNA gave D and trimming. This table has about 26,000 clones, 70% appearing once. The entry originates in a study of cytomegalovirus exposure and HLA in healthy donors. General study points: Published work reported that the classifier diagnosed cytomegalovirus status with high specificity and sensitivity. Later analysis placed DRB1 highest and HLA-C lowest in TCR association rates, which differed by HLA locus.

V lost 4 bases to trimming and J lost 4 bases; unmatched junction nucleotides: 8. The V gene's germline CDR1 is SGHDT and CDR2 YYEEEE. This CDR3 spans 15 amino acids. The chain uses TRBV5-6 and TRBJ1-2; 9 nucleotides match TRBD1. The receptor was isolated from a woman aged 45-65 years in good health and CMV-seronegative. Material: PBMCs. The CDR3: CASSPTGTGPYGYTF. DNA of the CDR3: TGTGCCAGCAGCCCAACCGGGACAGGGCCCTATGGCTACACCTTC.